Sequencing of this T cell receptor beta chain was carried out in a study of blood T cell repertoires in COVID-19. Study in general: Collection of acute and convalescent COVID-19 samples took place in the United States, Italy and Spain.

Repertoires were generated with immunoSEQ multiplex PCR, while TCRdb's copy carries only in-frame clones and drops some. This sample yields tens of thousands of clones, of which approximately 85% are seen a single time; 27% belongs to the top ten. The CDR3 extends over 14 amino acids. The gene calls are TRBV1 and TRBJ1-1; TRBD1, as called in the table, went unchecked against the DNA. TRBV1 is annotated as a pseudogene. The receptor was isolated from a human donor in a cohort sampled during active COVID-19. The sequenced sample consisted of peripheral blood. The DNA for the CDR3 is TGCACCAGCAGCCACCTCGACAGGGTCACTGAAGCTTTCTTT. It encodes CTSSHLDRVTEAFF.